The clone carrying this T cell receptor (beta chain) was detected ten times or more. This specimen comes from a study of early T cells in non-severe SARS-CoV-2 infection. Trimming removed 3 bases at V and 1 base at J, with 10 bases between. The CDR3 is 15 residues long. TCRdb redid the calling of the 5' RACE reads with MiXCR, one entry per CDR3 protein. The sample has 45,000 to 70,000 distinct CDR3 sequences, approximately 6.2% seen once. Source material: whole blood. This sequence originates from an adult who was a healthcare worker with PCR-confirmed SARS-CoV-2 infection or an uninfected control (not recorded which). This sequence joins TRBV12-3 or TRBV12-4 and TRBJ1-5, with D perhaps matching TRBD1 (5 bases). CDR3 coding DNA: TGTGCCAGCAGTTTGGGGACCGGGAGCAATCAGCCCCAGCATTTT. This codes for CASSLGTGSNQPQHF.